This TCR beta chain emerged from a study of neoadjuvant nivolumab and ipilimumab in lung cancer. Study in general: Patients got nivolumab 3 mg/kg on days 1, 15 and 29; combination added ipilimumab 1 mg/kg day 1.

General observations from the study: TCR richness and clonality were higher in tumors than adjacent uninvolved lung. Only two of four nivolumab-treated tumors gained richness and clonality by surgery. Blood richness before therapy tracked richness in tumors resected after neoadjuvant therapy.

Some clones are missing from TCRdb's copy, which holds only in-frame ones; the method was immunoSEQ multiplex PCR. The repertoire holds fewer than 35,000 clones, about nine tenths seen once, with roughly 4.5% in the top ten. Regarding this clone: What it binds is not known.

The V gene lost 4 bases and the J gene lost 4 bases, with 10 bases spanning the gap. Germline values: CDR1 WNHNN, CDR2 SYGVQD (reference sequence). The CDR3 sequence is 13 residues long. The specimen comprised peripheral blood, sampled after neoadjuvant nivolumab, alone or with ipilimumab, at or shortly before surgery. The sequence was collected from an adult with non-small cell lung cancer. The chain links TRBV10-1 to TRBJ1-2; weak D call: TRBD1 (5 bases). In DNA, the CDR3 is TGCGCCAGCAGTGGATCGGGGACCTATGGCTACACCTTC. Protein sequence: CASSGSGTYGYTF.